This T cell receptor (beta chain) was captured by sequencing in a study of CD8+ T cells in alopecia areata. The study's findings and limits: Higher clonality was seen in lesional scalp than in normal scalp, especially in alopecia totalis/universalis.

Treatment here: oral pan-JAK inhibitor, 5-10 mg twice daily. As concerns this clone: Its antigen remains unknown.

Deletions cut 0 bases from V and 5 bases from J, with 14 bases between. This CDR3 contains 15 residues. The V gene's germline CDR1 is LGHNA and CDR2 YSLEER. Reverse transcription of extracted RNA yielded cDNA, which provided the sequencing template. Clones were sequenced by immunoSEQ multiplex PCR, and TCRdb holds only the in-frame ones, with some missing. The repertoire holds under 95,000 clones, over 70% seen once, with around 15% in the top ten. This TCR was sampled from a human donor with alopecia areata. The chain has TRBV4-3 and TRBJ2-7; D might be TRBD2 (6 bases). The specimen comprised CD8+ T cells sorted from blood, sampled between weeks 43 and 45, from a patient treated with tofacitinib. As DNA, the CDR3 is TGCGCCAGCAGCCAAGACAGGAACCGGAGGGACGAGCAGTACTTC. Translating gives CASSQDRNRRDEQYF.